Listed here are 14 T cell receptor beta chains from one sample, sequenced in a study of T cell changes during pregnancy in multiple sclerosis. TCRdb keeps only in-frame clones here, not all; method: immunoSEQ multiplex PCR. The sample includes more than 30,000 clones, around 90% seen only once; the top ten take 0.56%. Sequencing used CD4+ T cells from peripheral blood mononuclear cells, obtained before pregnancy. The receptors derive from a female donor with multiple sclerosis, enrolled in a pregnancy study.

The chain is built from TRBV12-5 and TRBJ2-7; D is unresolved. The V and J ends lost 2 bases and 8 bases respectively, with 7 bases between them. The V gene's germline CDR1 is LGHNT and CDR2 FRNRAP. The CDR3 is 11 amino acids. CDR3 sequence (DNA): TGTGCTAGTGGTTTGAGAGGTCAGCAGTACTTC. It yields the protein CASGLRGQQYF. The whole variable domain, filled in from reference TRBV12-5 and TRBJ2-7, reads DARVTQTPRHKVTEMGQEVTMRCQPILGHNTVFWYRQTMMQGLELLAYFRNRAPLDDSGMPKDRFSAEMPDATLATLKIQPSEPRDSAVYFCASGLRGQQYFGPGTRLTVT.

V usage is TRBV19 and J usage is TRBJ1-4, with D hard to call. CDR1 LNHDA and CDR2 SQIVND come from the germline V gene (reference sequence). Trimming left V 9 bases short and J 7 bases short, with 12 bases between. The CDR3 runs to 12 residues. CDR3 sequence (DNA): TGTGCCAGCAGGTATCGGTCTGAAAAACTGTTTTTT. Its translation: CASRYRSEKLFF.

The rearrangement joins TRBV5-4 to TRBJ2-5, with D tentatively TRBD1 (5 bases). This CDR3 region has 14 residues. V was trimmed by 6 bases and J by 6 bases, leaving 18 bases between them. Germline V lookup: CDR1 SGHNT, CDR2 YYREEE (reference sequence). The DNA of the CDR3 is TGTGCCAGCACCCTGGGTGAGATGGGGCAGACCCAGTACTTC. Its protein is CASTLGEMGQTQYF.

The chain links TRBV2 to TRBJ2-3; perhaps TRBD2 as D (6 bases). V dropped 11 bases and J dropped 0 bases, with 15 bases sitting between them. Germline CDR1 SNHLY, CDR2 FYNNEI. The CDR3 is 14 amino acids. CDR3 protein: CAGGASLSTDTQYF. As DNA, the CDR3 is TGTGCCGGAGGGGCTAGCCTCAGCACAGATACGCAGTATTTT.

Here the CDR3 reads CASSPGTGSGLCNQPQHF. In DNA, the CDR3 is TGTGCCAGCAGCCCTGGGACAGGGTCGGGGTTATGCAATCAGCCCCAGCATTTT. V usage is TRBV11-3 and J usage is TRBJ1-5; 9 bases line up with TRBD1. Germline values: CDR1 SGHNT, CDR2 YENEEA. J gave up 2 bases and V 5 bases, and 13 bases lay outside the gene matches. CDR3 size: 18 residues. Full variable domain (outside the CDR3, taken from reference TRBV11-3 and TRBJ1-5): EAGVVQSPRYKIIEKKQPVAFWCNPISGHNTLYWYLQNLGQGPELLIRYENEEAVDDSQLPKDRFSAERLKGVDSTLKIQPAELGDSAVYLCASSPGTGSGLCNQPQHFGDGTRLSIL.

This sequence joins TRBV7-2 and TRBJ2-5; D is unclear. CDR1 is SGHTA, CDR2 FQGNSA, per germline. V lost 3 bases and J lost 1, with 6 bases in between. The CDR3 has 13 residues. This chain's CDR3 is CASSFGRQETQYF. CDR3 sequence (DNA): TGTGCCAGCAGCTTTGGGCGCCAAGAGACCCAGTACTTC.

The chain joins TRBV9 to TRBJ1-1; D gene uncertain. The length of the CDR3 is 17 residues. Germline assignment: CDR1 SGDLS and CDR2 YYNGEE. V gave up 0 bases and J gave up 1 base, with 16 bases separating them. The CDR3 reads CASSVATARGSNTEAFF. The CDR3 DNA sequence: TGTGCCAGCAGCGTAGCTACAGCGCGGGGTTCGAACACTGAAGCTTTCTTT.

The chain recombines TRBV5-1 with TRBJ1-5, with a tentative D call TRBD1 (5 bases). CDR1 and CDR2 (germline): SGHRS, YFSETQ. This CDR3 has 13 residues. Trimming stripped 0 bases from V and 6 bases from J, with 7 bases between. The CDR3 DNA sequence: TGCGCCAGCAGCTTGGACGACAGTCAGCCCCAGCATTTT. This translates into CASSLDDSQPQHF.

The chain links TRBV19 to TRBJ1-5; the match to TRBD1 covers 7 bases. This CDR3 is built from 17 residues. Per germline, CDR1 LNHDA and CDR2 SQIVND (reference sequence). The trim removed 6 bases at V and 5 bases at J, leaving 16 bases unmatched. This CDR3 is CASSQWDSTIRYQPQHF. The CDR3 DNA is TGTGCCAGTAGCCAATGGGACAGTACTATTAGGTATCAGCCCCAGCATTTT.

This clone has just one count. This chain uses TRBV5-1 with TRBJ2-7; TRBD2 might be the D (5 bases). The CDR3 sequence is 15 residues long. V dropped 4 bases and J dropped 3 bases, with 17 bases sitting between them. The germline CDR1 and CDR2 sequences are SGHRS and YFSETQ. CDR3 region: CASSPLPGGFYEQYF. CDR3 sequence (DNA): TGCGCCAGCAGCCCCCTCCCAGGAGGATTCTACGAGCAGTACTTC. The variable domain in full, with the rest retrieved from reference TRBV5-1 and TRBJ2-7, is KAGVTQTPRYLIKTRGQQVTLSCSPISGHRSVSWYQQTPGQGLQFLFEYFSETQRNKGNFPGRFSGRQFSNSRSEMNVSTLELGDSALYLCASSPLPGGFYEQYFGPGTRLTVT.

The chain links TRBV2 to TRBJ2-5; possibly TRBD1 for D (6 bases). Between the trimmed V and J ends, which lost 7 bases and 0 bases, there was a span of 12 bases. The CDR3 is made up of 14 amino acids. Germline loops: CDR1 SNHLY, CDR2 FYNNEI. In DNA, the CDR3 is TGTGCCAGCATCCGGGACATCCACCAAGAGACCCAGTACTTC. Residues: CASIRDIHQETQYF.

CDR3 loop: CASSLAVNTEAFF. Here the CDR3 DNA reads TGTGCCAGCAGCTTGGCCGTAAACACTGAAGCTTTCTTT. The chain combines TRBV5-4 with TRBJ1-1; D is undetermined. There are 13 residues in the CDR3. Germline CDR1 reads SGHNT; CDR2 reads YYREEE (reference sequence). V was clipped by 0 bases and J by 2 bases, with 5 bases between them.

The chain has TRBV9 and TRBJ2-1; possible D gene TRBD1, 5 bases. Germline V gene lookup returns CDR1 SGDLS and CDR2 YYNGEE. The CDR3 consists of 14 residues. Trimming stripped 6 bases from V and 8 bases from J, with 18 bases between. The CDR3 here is CASNTDSWSDEQFF. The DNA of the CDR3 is TGTGCCAGCAACACAGACAGTTGGAGCGATGAGCAGTTCTTC. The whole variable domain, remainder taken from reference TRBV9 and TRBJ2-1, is DSGVTQTPKHLITATGQRVTLRCSPRSGDLSVYWYQQSLDQGLQFLIQYYNGEERAKGNILERFSAQQFPDLHSELNLSSLELGDSALYFCASNTDSWSDEQFFGPGTRLTVL.

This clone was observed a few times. CDR3 sequence (DNA): TGTGCCAGCAGCCCCTTTATATCAGGGATGAGGAGGGGCTATGGCTACACCTTC. Amino acids: CASSPFISGMRRGYGYTF. The rearrangement joins TRBV7-2 to TRBJ1-2; a possible D gene is TRBD1 (5 bases). This CDR3 has 18 amino acids. Germline CDR1 reads SGHTA; CDR2 reads FQGNSA. Trimming cost V 5 bases and J 4 bases, with 26 bases left between them.